The present T cell receptor (beta chain) was sequenced within a study of shared clonotypes between healthy human individuals. Study-wide results and limits: Clonotype sharing among donors likely depends on sequencing depth.

Study processing details: Junction-only immunoSEQ sequences carried no quality scores, so filtering differed. The repertoire was sequenced with immunoSEQ multiplex PCR; TCRdb's copy has only in-frame clones and lacks some. That table is the source of V, J and clone size, and D and trimming were worked out from the DNA. The sample consists of 520,000 or so clones, around 79% of them appearing once. On this clone itself: The antigen is unknown.

The CDR3 sequence is 18 residues long. Trimming took 1 base from V and 7 from J; bases not matched to a gene: 13. The germline CDR1 and CDR2 sequences are SNHLY and FYNNEI. The origin of this receptor is a middle-aged woman in good health. Some clones in this sample may be carry-over from other donors' samples. This chain links TRBV2 with TRBJ2-7, with 13 bases lining up with TRBD2. The sequenced sample consisted of PBMCs. DNA of the CDR3: TGTGCCAGCAGTGAAGGGACTAGCGGGAGCTCCCATCTGTGGGAGCAGTACTTC. It specifies CASSEGTSGSSHLWEQYF.